This TCR beta chain is drawn from a study of T cell responses to AZD1222 COVID-19 vaccine. Points from the study as a whole: Vaccine-related CD4 TCRs covered spike, predominating at 160-218 and 743-854.

This clone was observed a single time. Its target is not known. CDR1 is MDHEN, CDR2 SYDVKM, per germline. The CDR3 length is 15 residues. V was shortened by 4 bases and J by 0 bases, with 13 bases between the two germline ends. Repertoires were generated with immunoSEQ multiplex PCR, while TCRdb's copy carries only in-frame clones and drops some. The sample consists of roughly 200,000 clones, 70% to 90% of them appearing once. This chain joins TRBV28 and TRBJ2-7, with TRBD2 as a possible D gene (6 bases). The TCR comes from an adult in good health. The sample consisted of peripheral blood, taken on day 0 of AZD1222 vaccination. The CDR3, as DNA: TGTGCCAGCAGTTCGGTTGCGGGGTACTCCTACGAGCAGTACTTC. Amino acid sequence: CASSSVAGYSYEQYF.